The rows below give T cell receptor beta chains drawn from one sample of a study of Ad26.COV2.S vaccination and SARS-CoV-2 variants. Only in-frame clones appear in the TCRdb table, and some are missing; sequencing was by immunoSEQ multiplex PCR. The data hold around 420,000 clones, with around nine tenths observed a single time. Material: peripheral blood, obtained in a trial of Ad26.COV2.S vaccine versus placebo. These receptor sequences come from a person aged 18-60 years who received the Ad26.COV2.S COVID-19 vaccine or a placebo. Both conserved end residues are part of each CDR3. The D gene is left open where the match is weak. The size of a clone is reported for some rows only, either as once, few or many, or as a class for expanded clones.

J,size,D,length,V,CDR3,DNA
TRBJ2-5,.,TRBD1,16,TRBV6-5,CASSYGGRGQFETQYF,TGTGCCAGCAGTTATGGAGGCAGGGGGCAGTTTGAGACCCAGTACTTC
TRBJ2-3,once,.,11,TRBV9,CASRNTDTQYF,TGTGCCAGCAGGAACACAGATACGCAGTATTTT
TRBJ2-3,.,.,15,TRBV6-2/TRBV6-3,CASSYAGTNTDTQYF,TGTGCCAGCAGTTACGCCGGGACAAACACAGATACGCAGTATTTT
TRBJ2-7,.,TRBD1,13,TRBV7-9,CASRPGQTYEQYF,TGTGCCAGCAGACCGGGACAGACGTACGAGCAGTACTTC
TRBJ2-7,.,.,14,TRBV4-3,CASSQDSNSYEQYF,TGCGCCAGCAGCCAAGATAGTAACAGCTACGAGCAGTACTTC
TRBJ1-2,.,.,18,TRBV13,CASSASLPTGPSLYGYTF,TGTGCCAGCAGCGCTAGCCTTCCAACAGGGCCCTCCCTGTATGGCTACACCTTC
TRBJ2-1,.,TRBD2,16,TRBV28,CASSLRGADPEFWQFF,TGTGCCAGCAGTTTGCGGGGGGCCGACCCAGAATTCTGGCAGTTCTTC
TRBJ2-2,.,.,16,TRBV5-8,CASSLLPGGGTGELFF,TGTGCCAGCAGCTTGTTGCCGGGTGGAGGCACCGGGGAGCTGTTTTTT
TRBJ2-1,once,TRBD2,15,TRBV28,CASSPLAGQYNEQFF,TGTGCCAGCAGTCCCTTAGCGGGCCAATACAATGAGCAGTTCTTC
TRBJ1-2,.,.,16,TRBV4-3,CASSQDTEGVPYGYTF,TGCGCCAGCAGCCAAGATACAGAAGGGGTTCCTTACGGCTACACCTTC
TRBJ2-3,.,TRBD1,14,TRBV30,CAWSQTGGTDTQYF,TGTGCCTGGAGTCAGACAGGGGGGACAGATACGCAGTATTTT
TRBJ1-4,.,TRBD1,17,TRBV24-1,CATSDSRTGGSNEKLFF,TGTGCCACCAGTGATAGTCGGACAGGGGGCAGTAATGAAAAACTGTTTTTT
TRBJ1-2,.,.,12,TRBV30,CAWSVTRDGYTF,TGTGCCTGGAGTGTAACGAGGGATGGCTACACCTTC
TRBJ1-5,.,.,16,TRBV6-6,CASSYSQGGTNQPQHF,TGTGCCAGCAGTTACTCCCAGGGTGGTACCAATCAGCCCCAGCATTTT
TRBJ2-3,.,.,12,TRBV7-6,CASSRLGDTQYF,TGTGCCAGCAGCCGACTGGGGGATACGCAGTATTTT